The rows below give T cell receptor beta chains drawn from one sample of a study of OX40 agonist ivuxolimab in advanced cancers. Some clones are missing from TCRdb's copy, which holds only in-frame ones; the method was immunoSEQ multiplex PCR. The table includes about 78,000 clones, 85% to 95% detected once. The sample was CD4+ or CD8+ T cells sorted from blood, taken in a trial of the OX40 agonist ivuxolimab. All receptors come from an adult with an advanced solid tumor such as melanoma, head and neck, liver or kidney cancer. Each CDR3 is given with its conserved first and last residue. The order of the fields is D gene, J gene, clone size, V gene, CDR3 DNA, CDR3 protein. The D gene is left open where the match is weak. The size field is filled for only some rows; it gives once, few, many or a size class.

>NA|TRBJ1-2|NA|TRBV25-1
TGTGCCAGCACTATGCTGGGGGTCGGCTACACCTTC
CASTMLGVGYTF
>NA|TRBJ1-5|NA|TRBV28
TGTGCCAGCAGTTTACGGGGTCAGGGACGACAGCCCCAGCATTTT
CASSLRGQGRQPQHF
>TRBD2|TRBJ2-2|NA|TRBV5-1
TGCGCCAGCAGCTTATTAGCGGGGGGGAACACCGGGGAGCTGTTTTTT
CASSLLAGGNTGELFF
>NA|TRBJ2-3|once|TRBV4-1
TGCGCCAGCAGCCGAAGCGGATACTCTAGCACAGATACGCAGTATTTT
CASSRSGYSSTDTQYF
>TRBD1|TRBJ1-5|NA|TRBV6-5
TGTGCCAGCAGCTATGGACAGGGGAGCAATCAGCCCCAGCATTTT
CASSYGQGSNQPQHF
>NA|TRBJ2-7|once|TRBV7-2
TGTGCCAGCAGCTCCAGCTCCTACGAGCAGTACTTC
CASSSSSYEQYF
>NA|TRBJ2-1|once|TRBV27
TGTGCCACCTTTTCCGGTCGTCAGTTCTTC
CATFSGRQFF
>NA|TRBJ1-4|NA|TRBV6-4
TGTGCCAGCAGCACAGGGTCGGGTGAAAAACTGTTTTTT
CASSTGSGEKLFF
>NA|TRBJ2-7|NA|TRBV18
TGTGCCAGCTCACCTAGCGCAGCGGGTTTGGGAATCTACGAGCAGTACTTC
CASSPSAAGLGIYEQYF
>NA|TRBJ1-2|NA|TRBV30
TGTGCCTGCAGGGAGGGCGTTGACTATGGCTACACCTTC
CACREGVDYGYTF
>NA|TRBJ2-7|NA|TRBV29-1
TGCAGCGTTGGTACAGAGTCCTACGAGCAGTACTTC
CSVGTESYEQYF
>NA|TRBJ2-3|few|TRBV11-2
TGTGCCAGCAGCTTACGGGGCACAGATACGCAGTATTTT
CASSLRGTDTQYF
>TRBD1|TRBJ1-2|NA|TRBV5-1
TGCGCCAGCAGCCCGCTGGGACAGCATGGCTACACCTTC
CASSPLGQHGYTF
>TRBD1|TRBJ2-5|NA|TRBV27
TGTGCCAGCAGTCACCGACAGGGGCTTTACCAAGAGACCCAGTACTTC
CASSHRQGLYQETQYF
>NA|TRBJ2-1|NA|TRBV5-4
TGTGCCAGCAGCTTGGGGAGGGCCATCGACAATGAGCAGTTCTTC
CASSLGRAIDNEQFF
>NA|TRBJ1-1|NA|TRBV6-1
TGTGCCAGCAGTGAAGTAGTCGCGGGGGGTTACACTGAAGCTTTCTTT
CASSEVVAGGYTEAFF
>NA|TRBJ1-4|NA|TRBV18
TGTGCCAGCTCATCCAGGGAGAGTGAAAAACTGTTTTTT
CASSSRESEKLFF
>TRBD2|TRBJ2-3|NA|TRBV9
TGTGCCAGCAGCGTAGATAGCGGGGGGACCACAGATACGCAGTATTTT
CASSVDSGGTTDTQYF
>NA|TRBJ1-2|NA|TRBV5-6
TGTGCCAGCAGCTTTTGGGTTTTTACTAACTATGGCTACACCTTC
CASSFWVFTNYGYTF
>NA|TRBJ2-5|NA|TRBV6-1
TGTGCCAGCAGCCTACAGGGTCATAATCCAGAGACCCAGTACTTC
CASSLQGHNPETQYF
>NA|TRBJ1-1|NA|TRBV7-8
TGTGCCAGCAGCTCAACAGGGCACACTGAAGCTTTCTTT
CASSSTGHTEAFF
>NA|TRBJ1-5|NA|TRBV30
TGTGCCTGGAGTGTTGCGTACCCGGATAGCAATCAGCCCCAGCATTTT
CAWSVAYPDSNQPQHF
>TRBD1|TRBJ1-3|NA|TRBV10-3
TGTGCCATCAGCTTACTACAGGGGAGCTCTGGAAACACCATATATTTT
CAISLLQGSSGNTIYF
>TRBD2|TRBJ2-1|NA|TRBV5-5
TGTGCCAGCAGCTTGGGACTAGCGACTCGATACAATGAGCAGTTCTTC
CASSLGLATRYNEQFF
>NA|TRBJ1-6|NA|TRBV28
TGTGCCAGCAGCAGGAATTCACCCCTCCACTTT
CASSRNSPLHF
>NA|TRBJ1-3|NA|TRBV30
TGTGCCTGGAGCGACAATTACTCTGGAAACACCATATATTTT
CAWSDNYSGNTIYF
>NA|TRBJ2-7|NA|TRBV5-1
TGCGCCAGCAGCTTTTCGGACAGCTACGAGCAGTACTTC
CASSFSDSYEQYF
>NA|TRBJ2-5|NA|TRBV30
TGTGCCTGGAGAGTAGCAGGGCGGGAGACCCAGTACTTC
CAWRVAGRETQYF
>NA|TRBJ2-7|NA|TRBV27
TGCGCCAGCAGTTTACTCGGAACCTACGAGCAGTACTTC
CASSLLGTYEQYF
>NA|TRBJ2-5|NA|TRBV10-3
TGTGCCATCAGTGAGTCAGGGACCGATGGGACCCAGTACTTC
CAISESGTDGTQYF
>NA|TRBJ1-2|NA|TRBV11-2
TGTGCCAGCACCAATACCGGGAGTTACGGCTACACCTTC
CASTNTGSYGYTF
>NA|TRBJ2-6|NA|TRBV4-1
TGCGCCAGCAGCCAAGAGGGCAGGAGCCGCTCTGGGGCCAACGTCCTGACTTTC
CASSQEGRSRSGANVLTF
>TRBD1|TRBJ1-3|NA|TRBV30
TGTGCCTGGAGTGTGAACAGGGGGCGAGACACCATATATTTT
CAWSVNRGRDTIYF
>TRBD1|TRBJ1-5|NA|TRBV7-9
TGTGCCAGCAGCTTGGGACAGCAGTATAGCAATCAGCCCCAGCATTTT
CASSLGQQYSNQPQHF
>NA|TRBJ1-5|NA|TRBV5-1
TGCGCCAGCAGCTTGTTCCCAGGCCTTAATCAGCCCCAGCATTTT
CASSLFPGLNQPQHF
>TRBD1|TRBJ2-1|NA|TRBV19
TGTGCCAGTAGTATTATTGGACAGGGAAGCTCCTACAATGAGCAGTTCTTC
CASSIIGQGSSYNEQFF
>NA|TRBJ1-4|NA|TRBV18
TGTGCCAGCTCGCAGGACAGTCATGAAAAACTGTTTTTT
CASSQDSHEKLFF
>NA|TRBJ2-7|once|TRBV5-1
TGCGCCAGCAGCTTGGCCGAGGGGGGCGCAAGGTTCTACGAGCAGTACTTC
CASSLAEGGARFYEQYF
>NA|TRBJ1-1|NA|TRBV15
TGTGCCACCAGCAGGCTCTCGGGGGGTAGCACTGAAGCTTTCTTT
CATSRLSGGSTEAFF
>NA|TRBJ1-6|NA|TRBV7-9
TGTGCCAGCAGTTCAAGTTCCGGGACTCTGAATTCACCCCTCCACTTT
CASSSSSGTLNSPLHF
>TRBD2|TRBJ2-2|NA|TRBV27
TGTGCCAGCAGTTTATTACCGGCGGGAGGGGGAGCCGGGGAGCTGTTTTTT
CASSLLPAGGGAGELFF
>NA|TRBJ2-2|NA|TRBV18
TGTGCCAGCTCACCACTCCCCAGGCGAAACACCGGGGAGCTGTTTTTT
CASSPLPRRNTGELFF
>NA|TRBJ2-3|large|TRBV25-1
TGTGCCAGCAGGTTAGGTAGCGGAGGCACAGATACGCAGTATTTT
CASRLGSGGTDTQYF
>TRBD1|TRBJ1-2|NA|TRBV11-3
TGTGCCAGCAGCTCCCTCTCCCGACAGGGAAAGGTCTATGGCTACACCTTC
CASSSLSRQGKVYGYTF
>NA|TRBJ1-4|NA|TRBV6-1
TGTGCCAGCAGTGAACTTCCTGGACGTTTTGGTAATGAAAAACTGTTTTTT
CASSELPGRFGNEKLFF
>NA|TRBJ2-7|once|TRBV6-1
TGTGCCATCTCGACGGGCTCCTACGAGCAGTACTTC
CAISTGSYEQYF
>NA|TRBJ2-5|few|TRBV30
TGTGCCTGGAGTGTGGGACCCGGCCAAGAGACCCAGTACTTC
CAWSVGPGQETQYF
>NA|TRBJ2-4|NA|TRBV2
TGTGCCAGCAGTGAAGCGCTTTCTTCGGGAGCCCTCGTTCTAGCCAAAAACATTCAGTACTTC
CASSEALSSGALVLAKNIQYF
>NA|TRBJ2-2|NA|TRBV19
TGTGCCAGTAACCTTGGAGTAGCGGCGAACACCGGGGAGCTGTTTTTT
CASNLGVAANTGELFF